One and the same sample provided the 24 T cell receptor beta chains below, sequenced in a study of identical twins. TCRdb used MiXCR to reprocess the 5' RACE reads, holding one entry per CDR3 protein. Altogether 1,800,000 or so distinct CDR3 sequences are present, under 35% being singletons, with the ten largest covering about 0.27%. The sample comprised cord blood. These receptors all come from a newborn girl in good health.

This clonotype turned up a few times. The chain uses TRBV29-1 and TRBJ1-2; 8 bases line up with TRBD1. The V segment lost 8 bases and the J segment 2 bases; nucleotides outside the gene matches: 10. This CDR3 has 14 amino acids. The V gene's germline CDR1 is SQVTM and CDR2 ANQGSEA. CDR3 amino acids: CSTPGGKGNYGYTF. In nucleotides, the CDR3 is TGCAGCACACCAGGGGGCAAAGGGAACTATGGCTACACCTTC.

This clonotype was found a few times. The chain has TRBV28 and TRBJ2-5; 9 nucleotides align to TRBD1. The CDR3 is 16 residues long. The ends lost 4 bases at V and 1 base at J; junction bases unmatched: 7. Germline CDR1 MDHEN, CDR2 SYDVKM. In nucleotides, the CDR3 is TGTGCCAGCAGTTACGCCGGGACAGGGACCCAAGAGACCCAGTACTTC. Amino acid sequence: CASSYAGTGTQETQYF.

This chain uses TRBV2 with TRBJ1-2, with D tentatively TRBD1 (5 bases). The CDR3 is made up of 14 amino acids. V shed 3 bases and J shed 5 bases, with 13 bases lying between them. Germline V gene lookup returns CDR1 SNHLY and CDR2 FYNNEI. CDR3 DNA: TGTGCCAGCAGTGATGAGGGGTGGAGATATGGCTACACCTTC. It codes for CASSDEGWRYGYTF. The full variable domain, in which reference TRBV2 and TRBJ1-2 provide the parts outside the CDR3, is EPEVTQTPSHQVTQMGQEVILRCVPISNHLYFYWYRQILGQKVEFLVSFYNNEISEKSEIFDDQFSVERPDGSNFTLKIRSTKLEDSAMYFCASSDEGWRYGYTFGSGTRLTVV.

There are a few counts of this clonotype. V usage is TRBV3-1 and J usage is TRBJ2-7; D possibly corresponds to TRBD1 (5 bases). From germline, CDR1 is LGHDT and CDR2 YNNKEL (reference sequence). The CDR3 totals 16 residues. V shed 1 base and J shed 2 bases, with 15 bases lying between them. The CDR3, as DNA: TGTGCCAGCAGCCAAGGTTCCCTAGGGGCAACCTACGAGCAGTACTTC. Its protein product is CASSQGSLGATYEQYF.

The chain couples TRBV4-1 to TRBJ1-4, with D maybe TRBD1 (5 bases). The CDR3 consists of 12 residues. Between the trimmed V and J ends, which lost 1 base and 14 bases, there was a span of 11 bases. The germline V gene encodes CDR1 MGHRA and CDR2 YSYEKL. This chain's CDR3 is CASSQGGVKLFF. The CDR3 nucleotides read TGCGCCAGCAGCCAAGGGGGGGTAAAGCTGTTTTTT.

The table lists this clonotype with a few counts. This chain joins TRBV20-1 and TRBJ2-1; 8 nucleotides agree with TRBD2. The CDR3 loop spans 14 amino acids. Germline lookup yields CDR1 DFQATT and CDR2 SNEGSKA (reference sequence). Losses at the gene ends were 5 bases for V and 6 bases for J; bases not matched to a gene: 9. The CDR3 coding sequence is TGCAGTGCTCGCCCGGGACTAGTGGGCAATGAGCAGTTCTTC. It specifies CSARPGLVGNEQFF.

A note on this clonotype: A much larger clone is a single base away; this may be a read error. This chain joins TRBV10-3 and TRBJ2-4, with TRBD1 matching 7 bases. The J call may be mistaken, given a closer DNA end match to TRBJ2-7. Germline CDR1 ENHRY, CDR2 SYGVKD. This CDR3 is built from 16 residues. The CDR3 DNA follows: TGTGCCATCAGCCTTTTGGGACAGAGGCCTGCCTACGAGCAGTACTTC. Its protein product is CAISLLGQRPAYEQYF.

The chain recombines TRBV2 with TRBJ2-1; no clear D gene. Trimming stripped 4 bases from V and 13 bases from J, with 14 bases between. Germline V lookup: CDR1 SNHLY, CDR2 FYNNEI. The CDR3 sequence is 12 residues long. This CDR3 is CASSAGVETQFF. CDR3 sequence (DNA): TGTGCCAGCAGTGCTGGGGTTGAGACCCAGTTCTTC.

CDR3 sequence: CASSSLGGVVYEQYF. The CDR3 nucleotides read TGTGCCAGCAGCTCCCTGGGGGGGGTGGTCTACGAGCAGTACTTC. The rearrangement uses TRBV3-1 and TRBJ2-7; 7 bases match TRBD2. Losses at the gene ends were 5 bases for V and 3 bases for J; bases not matched to a gene: 10. Germline assignment: CDR1 LGHDT and CDR2 YNNKEL (reference sequence). There are 15 residues in the CDR3.

The rearrangement links TRBV6-6 to TRBJ2-7; 8 bases fit TRBD1. CDR3 length: 14 amino acids. V lost 6 bases, J lost 3 bases, and 7 bases stayed unmatched. Germline V gives CDR1 MNHNY, CDR2 SVGAGI (reference sequence). The CDR3 DNA is TGTGCCAGCAGAGGACAGGGTAGGGGCTACGAGCAGTACTTC. Translation gives CASRGQGRGYEQYF.

This clonotype was seen more than once but under ten times. The rearrangement joins TRBV20-1 to TRBJ2-5; D might be TRBD2 (5 bases). The CDR3 runs 12 residues. CDR1 DFQATT and CDR2 SNEGSKA come from the germline V gene (reference sequence). V lost 4 bases, J lost 11 bases, and 17 bases lay in between. The CDR3 loop reads CSAMRALEEQYF. The CDR3 bases are TGCAGTGCTATGCGGGCCTTGGAGGAGCAGTACTTC.

CDR3 DNA: TGCAGCGTTGTGGGGACGACAGAATCCAATGAGCAGTTCTTC. Protein: CSVVGTTESNEQFF. The gene calls are TRBV29-1 and TRBJ2-1, with D perhaps matching TRBD1 or TRBD2 (5 bases each). Germline loops: CDR1 SQVTM, CDR2 ANQGSEA. Trimming took off 4 bases at V and 6 bases at J, with 16 bases between the two ends. This CDR3 region has 14 residues.

The rearrangement joins TRBV6-6 to TRBJ2-1; D call uncertain. The end of the DNA aligns better with TRBJ2-7, so the J call may be wrong. The CDR3 sequence is 13 residues long. Per germline, CDR1 MNHNY and CDR2 SVGAGI (reference sequence). The DNA of the CDR3 is TGTGCCAGCAGCTTTACAGTCTACAATGAGCAGTACTTC. This translates into CASSFTVYNEQYF.

The V gene is TRBV20-1, the J gene TRBJ1-4, with D unresolved. V was clipped by 0 bases and J by 8 bases, with 13 bases between them. The CDR3 has 14 residues. The germline CDR1 and CDR2 sequences are DFQATT and SNEGSKA (reference sequence). Here the CDR3 DNA reads TGCAGTGCTAGAGATCTTTTTCTTCGGGAAAAACTGTTTTTT. It yields the protein CSARDLFLREKLFF.

The chain has TRBV29-1 and TRBJ2-5, with 7 bases aligning to TRBD1. The CDR3 covers 14 residues. The J segment lost 2 bases and the V segment lost 5 bases, leaving 8 bases of the junction unmatched. The V gene's germline CDR1 is SQVTM and CDR2 ANQGSEA. The CDR3 spells CSVSQVRGQETQYF. The CDR3 DNA sequence: TGCAGCGTTTCCCAGGTCAGGGGGCAAGAGACCCAGTACTTC.

In this sample, this clonotype turned up many times. This rearrangement joins TRBV28 to TRBJ2-7; perhaps TRBD2 as D (6 bases). Trimming shortened V by 8 bases and J by 2 bases, and 7 bases separated the two germline ends. CDR3 length equals 11 residues. CDR1 and CDR2 from the germline V gene are MDHEN and SYDVKM. For the CDR3, the DNA is TGTGCCAGCGGGGGGACCTACGAGCAGTACTTC. Translated, it gives CASGGTYEQYF.

This clonotype appeared a few times. CDR3 sequence: CSAKTVNTEAFF. The CDR3 nucleotides are TGCAGTGCTAAAACGGTGAACACTGAAGCTTTCTTT. The chain joins TRBV20-1 to TRBJ1-1, with unresolved D. CDR1 is DFQATT, CDR2 SNEGSKA, per germline (reference sequence). CDR3 length: 12 residues. Trimming shortened V by 4 bases and J by 0 bases, and 6 bases separated the two germline ends.

Concerning this clonotype: Mismatch with germline at one junction end may stem from a read error. The gene calls are TRBV7-9 and TRBJ1-3; TRBD1 matches at 7 bases. The CDR3 consists of 15 residues. CDR1 is SEHNR and CDR2 is FQNEAQ in the germline V gene (reference sequence). CDR3 amino acids: CASSFSRGSGNAIYF. In DNA, the CDR3 is TGTGCCAGCAGCTTTAGCAGGGGGTCTGGAAACGCCATATATTTT.

This chain links TRBV7-9 with TRBJ1-4; 11 nucleotides agree with TRBD1. Unmatched junction bases numbered 5, after V lost 3 bases and J lost 2 bases. Germline lookup yields CDR1 SEHNR and CDR2 FQNEAQ (reference sequence). The CDR3 has 17 residues. The CDR3 loop is CASSFRDRGWTNEKLFF. As DNA, the CDR3 is TGTGCCAGCAGCTTCCGGGACAGGGGGTGGACTAATGAAAAACTGTTTTTT.

The chain combines TRBV3-1 with TRBJ2-5; 8 bases line up with TRBD2. There are 15 residues in the CDR3. Looked up from germline, CDR1 is LGHDT and CDR2 is YNNKEL (reference sequence). Germline trimming cut 4 bases from V and 6 bases from J; bases unmatched to any gene: 10. The CDR3 DNA sequence: TGTGCCAGCAGCCTGATGCCGGGACTAGAAAAGACCCAGTACTTC. Its translation is CASSLMPGLEKTQYF.

This clonotype has ten or more counts. The chain couples TRBV15 to TRBJ2-7; D is possibly TRBD1 or TRBD2 (5 bases each). This CDR3 contains 13 residues. The V end lost 0 bases, the J end lost 6 bases, and 9 bases lay between the germline ends. Germline V gene sequence: CDR1 LNHNV, CDR2 YYDKDF (reference sequence). The CDR3 DNA reads as TGTGCCACCAGCAGAGATCTGGGACGCGAGCAGTACTTC. Protein product: CATSRDLGREQYF.

V usage is TRBV20-1 and J usage is TRBJ2-2; 9 bases agree with TRBD1. Germline V gives CDR1 DFQATT, CDR2 SNEGSKA (reference sequence). The CDR3 totals 19 residues. Unmatched junction bases numbered 15, after V lost 4 bases and J lost 0 bases. The CDR3 nucleotides read TGCAGTGCTATGGCCCCTAGAAACAGGGGGCTGGCGAACACCGGGGAGCTGTTTTTT. Residues: CSAMAPRNRGLANTGELFF.

This clonotype was counted only a few times. A much more abundant neighbour one base away suggests this may be a read error. V and J are TRBV20-1 and TRBJ1-2; D is ambiguous. Trimming pared 0 bases from V and 3 bases from J, leaving 2 bases between. The CDR3 extends over 11 amino acids. Germline V gene sequence: CDR1 DFQATT, CDR2 SNEGSKA (reference sequence). The CDR3 spells CSAREYYGYTF. In DNA, the CDR3 is TGCAGTGCTAGAGAGTACTATGGCTACACCTTC.

The V and J genes are TRBV28 and TRBJ2-5; 8 bases fit TRBD2. Losses at the gene ends were 3 bases for V and 0 bases for J; bases not matched to a gene: 6. The CDR3 length is 16 residues. CDR1 is MDHEN, CDR2 SYDVKM, per germline. The CDR3 sequence: CASSLSGRRYQETQYF. In DNA form, the CDR3 reads TGTGCCAGCAGTTTGAGCGGGAGACGGTACCAAGAGACCCAGTACTTC.